The 25 T cell receptor beta chains in this list originate from one sample, sequenced in a study of neurological immune-mediated disorders. From the 5' RACE reads, TCRdb called clonotypes with MiXCR, one entry per CDR3 protein. In the table there are about 36,000 distinct CDR3 sequences, approximately 10% of which are singletons. The sequenced material came from PBMCs. The receptors here all came from a woman aged 25-40 years with HTLV-1-associated myelopathy (HAM/TSP).

The chain links TRBV13 to TRBJ2-6; 7 bases line up with TRBD1. The CDR3 runs 20 residues. Germline V gene data show CDR1 as PRHDT and CDR2 as FYEKMQ (reference sequence). J lost 0 bases, V lost 6 bases, and 17 bases had no gene match. The CDR3 reads CASSGVPDRRTTSGANVLTF. The CDR3 DNA follows: TGTGCCAGCAGTGGCGTGCCGGACAGGAGAACTACCTCTGGGGCCAACGTCCTGACTTTC.

V gene TRBV20-1 combines with J gene TRBJ2-1, with D possibly matching TRBD1 (7 bases). Per germline, CDR1 DFQATT and CDR2 SNEGSKA (reference sequence). Trimming shortened V by 5 bases and J by 9 bases, and 23 bases separated the two germline ends. This CDR3 has 15 amino acids. The chain's CDR3 is CSAGKGAEGAVEQFF. The CDR3 DNA follows: TGCAGTGCTGGAAAGGGGGCGGAGGGGGCCGTTGAGCAGTTCTTC.

This clonotype was found many times. The chain carries TRBV5-4 and TRBJ1-1; 9 positions agree with TRBD1. CDR3 length equals 13 residues. Trimming took 4 bases from V and 5 from J; bases not matched to a gene: 3. CDR1 SGHNT and CDR2 YYREEE come from the germline V gene (reference sequence). The CDR3 loop reads CASSVDRGTEAFF. The CDR3 coding sequence is TGTGCCAGCAGCGTCGACAGGGGGACTGAAGCTTTCTTT.

In this sample, this clonotype turned up many times. The chain carries TRBV7-2 and TRBJ2-1; 11 bases line up with TRBD2. The CDR3 totals 15 residues. V was clipped by 5 bases and J by 6 bases; unmatched bases: 6. The germline gives CDR1 SGHTA, CDR2 FQGNSA. The CDR3 sequence: CASSSSGGAGNEQFF. In DNA form, the CDR3 reads TGTGCCAGCAGCAGTAGCGGGGGGGCCGGCAATGAGCAGTTCTTC.

This clonotype was recorded at least ten times. The genes are TRBV5-1 and TRBJ1-1; 9 bases agree with TRBD1. J was trimmed by 4 bases and V by 4 bases; bases with no gene match: 11. The CDR3 is made up of 16 amino acids. Per germline, CDR1 SGHRS and CDR2 YFSETQ. Here the CDR3 DNA reads TGCGCCAGCAGCCAAGGACAGGGGTTGGAGAGCACTGAAGCTTTCTTT. Translating it yields CASSQGQGLESTEAFF.

The chain links TRBV30 to TRBJ2-1; D is perhaps TRBD2 (6 bases). V lost 2 bases, J lost 6 bases, and 20 bases lay in between. Germline V gene lookup returns CDR1 GTSNPN and CDR2 SVGIG (reference sequence). The CDR3 is made up of 16 amino acids. The CDR3 region has the DNA TGTGCCTGGAGTACCCCTTGGGGGGTGGGCCCCAATGAGCAGTTCTTC. As protein: CAWSTPWGVGPNEQFF.

This clonotype was recorded many times. V and J are TRBV5-1 and TRBJ2-3; perhaps D is TRBD1 or TRBD2 (6 bases each). The CDR3 runs to 15 residues. With 1 base removed from V and 0 bases from J, the gap between germline ends came to 9 bases. The germline gives CDR1 SGHRS, CDR2 YFSETQ. This CDR3 is CASSLWGASTDTQYF. The DNA for the CDR3 is TGCGCCAGCAGCTTGTGGGGGGCGAGCACAGATACGCAGTATTTT.

This clonotype was counted many times. This chain connects TRBV20-1 to TRBJ1-5; a weak D match, TRBD1 (5 bases). The V end lost 5 bases, the J end lost 6 bases, and 26 bases lay between the germline ends. The CDR3 runs to 17 residues. Germline V gene lookup returns CDR1 DFQATT and CDR2 SNEGSKA (reference sequence). The CDR3 loop is CSAFPPVRAGLGQPQHF. The CDR3 DNA reads as TGCAGTGCTTTCCCCCCTGTTCGGGCAGGGTTGGGTCAGCCCCAGCATTTT.

This clonotype showed up many times. The rearrangement links TRBV20-1 to TRBJ2-3, with 7 bases lining up with TRBD2. CDR3 length: 12 amino acids. Germline CDR1 reads DFQATT; CDR2 reads SNEGSKA (reference sequence). The ends lost 6 bases at V and 6 bases at J; junction bases unmatched: 6. For the CDR3, the DNA is TGCAGTGCCGCAGTGGGAGGGGATACGCAGTATTTT. It yields the protein CSAAVGGDTQYF.

This clonotype was observed at least ten times. The genes are TRBV5-1 and TRBJ2-7; 11 nucleotides align to TRBD2. The germline V gene encodes CDR1 SGHRS and CDR2 YFSETQ. The CDR3 runs to 17 residues. The trim removed 1 base at V and 3 bases at J, leaving 9 bases unmatched. CDR3 DNA sequence: TGCGCCAGCAGCTTGTTTCCTAGCGGGGGGCCCCACTACGAGCAGTACTTC. Translated: CASSLFPSGGPHYEQYF.

The V gene is TRBV5-4, the J gene TRBJ1-1, with a tentative D call TRBD1 (6 bases). Trimming pared 3 bases from V and 1 base from J, leaving 10 bases between. The length of the CDR3 is 14 residues. In germline, CDR1 is SGHNT, CDR2 YYREEE (reference sequence). The CDR3 spells CASSYDRTNTEAFF. CDR3 nucleotide sequence: TGTGCCAGCAGCTACGACAGGACGAACACTGAAGCTTTCTTT.

This clonotype appeared many times. Possible read error: a much larger clone is one base away. The gene calls are TRBV5-1 and TRBJ2-7, with 9 bases that match TRBD1. CDR1 is SGHRS, CDR2 YFSETQ, per germline. The CDR3 totals 14 residues. Here the CDR3 reads CTSSGSGQGYEQYF. The CDR3 bases are TGCACCAGCAGCGGATCGGGACAGGGTTACGAGCAGTACTTC.

This clonotype has at least ten counts. This chain connects TRBV11-2 to TRBJ2-3; D may correspond to TRBD1 or TRBD2 (6 bases each). V gave up 5 bases and J gave up 1 base, with 13 bases separating them. Germline V gene sequence: CDR1 SGHAT, CDR2 FQNNGV. The CDR3 loop spans 15 amino acids. The CDR3 spells CASSPQGGRTDTQYF. CDR3 coding DNA: TGTGCCAGCAGCCCACAAGGGGGGCGCACAGATACGCAGTATTTT.

This clonotype was seen only once. The chain uses TRBV12-3 or TRBV12-4 and TRBJ1-2; D possibly corresponds to TRBD1 (5 bases). The CDR3 loop spans 12 amino acids. Trimming took off 8 bases at V and 4 bases at J, with 11 bases between the two ends. The DNA of the CDR3 is TGTGCCAGCGGGACGGACTCCTATGGCTACACCTTC. It codes for CASGTDSYGYTF.

This clonotype has at least ten counts. V usage is TRBV6-5 and J usage is TRBJ1-6; TRBD1 is a possible D gene (5 bases). With 8 bases removed from V and 10 bases from J, the gap between germline ends came to 18 bases. Germline CDR1 reads MNHEY; CDR2 reads SVGAGI. The CDR3 is 14 residues long. CDR3 DNA sequence: TGTGCCAGCGGACAACCAACATTGCGATCACCCCTCCACTTT. Protein product: CASGQPTLRSPLHF.

This clonotype was detected many times. The chain combines TRBV5-1 with TRBJ1-1; TRBD1 matches 7 bases. The CDR3 has 13 residues. The trim removed 7 bases at V and 7 bases at J, leaving 10 bases unmatched. CDR1 is SGHRS, CDR2 YFSETQ, per germline. The CDR3 DNA follows: TGCGCCAGCCAACCCACAGGGGCGGTTGAAGCTTTCTTT. Translated, it gives CASQPTGAVEAFF. Full variable domain (rest looked up from reference TRBV5-1 and TRBJ1-1): KAGVTQTPRYLIKTRGQQVTLSCSPISGHRSVSWYQQTPGQGLQFLFEYFSETQRNKGNFPGRFSGRQFSNSRSEMNVSTLELGDSALYLCASQPTGAVEAFFGQGTRLTVV.

At least ten counts were recorded for this clonotype. The gene calls are TRBV20-1 and TRBJ2-5; 7 bases are shared with TRBD2. The J segment lost 5 bases and the V segment lost 0 bases, leaving 9 bases of the junction unmatched. CDR3 length equals 15 residues. Germline CDR1 is DFQATT and CDR2 is SNEGSKA (reference sequence). This CDR3 is CSARDGWGGWETQYF. The CDR3, as DNA: TGCAGTGCTAGAGACGGTTGGGGGGGTTGGGAGACCCAGTACTTC.

This clonotype was seen many times. This CDR3 reads CASSPGRQGVGQPQHF. CDR3 sequence (DNA): TGTGCCAGCAGTCCAGGTAGACAGGGGGTTGGTCAGCCCCAGCATTTT. This sequence joins TRBV6-5 and TRBJ1-5; 9 bases are a match to TRBD1. Germline V gives CDR1 MNHEY, CDR2 SVGAGI. After removal of 5 bases from V and 6 bases from J, the junction contained 11 bases not matched to a gene. The CDR3 has 16 amino acids.

This clonotype was picked up many times. V and J are TRBV5-1 and TRBJ2-1; D call uncertain. The V gene's germline CDR1 is SGHRS and CDR2 YFSETQ. Between the trimmed V and J ends, which lost 2 bases and 8 bases, there was a span of 14 bases. This CDR3 contains 14 residues. In DNA, the CDR3 is TGCGCCAGCAGCTTACTGCCAAATCCGGATGAGCAGTTCTTC. Translation: CASSLLPNPDEQFF.

This clonotype has a count of ten or more. This chain connects TRBV3-1 to TRBJ1-2; unclear D gene. In germline, CDR1 is LGHDT, CDR2 YNNKEL (reference sequence). There are 11 residues in the CDR3. Trimming left V 1 base short and J 5 bases short, with 2 bases between. The CDR3 region has the DNA TGTGCCAGCAGCCAAGGGTATGGCTACACCTTC. Translating gives CASSQGYGYTF.

The sample holds many counts of this clonotype. The chain is built from TRBV27 and TRBJ1-2; 7 bases fit TRBD1. The J segment lost 2 bases and the V segment lost 6 bases, leaving 3 bases of the junction unmatched. CDR1 MNHEY and CDR2 SMNVEV come from the germline V gene (reference sequence). This CDR3 has 13 amino acids. DNA for the CDR3: TGTGCCAGCAGCTTGGGACAGAACTATGGCTACACCTTC. Encoded protein: CASSLGQNYGYTF.

This clonotype has at least ten counts. CDR3 in DNA: TGTGCCAGCAGTGAATTTGGACAGGGACAAAACACCATATATTTT. Translation gives CASSEFGQGQNTIYF. J is TRBJ1-3 and V is TRBV2; 8 bases line up with TRBD1. The germline V gene has CDR1 SNHLY and CDR2 FYNNEI. The CDR3 has 15 amino acids. Unmatched junction bases numbered 6, after V lost 2 bases and J lost 6 bases.

This clonotype came up many times. The J gene is TRBJ2-3, the V gene TRBV5-1; 9 bases match TRBD2. Germline-derived CDR1 and CDR2 are SGHRS and YFSETQ. The ends lost 3 bases at V and 1 base at J; junction bases unmatched: 12. This CDR3 has 18 amino acids. DNA for the CDR3: TGCGCCAGCAGCTCAGAGCGGGGGGCCAGGACGGGCACAGATACGCAGTATTTT. Amino acids: CASSSERGARTGTDTQYF.

This clonotype was counted at least ten times. For the CDR3, the DNA is TGTGCCAGCAGTGACTTGTGGACTTCACCCCTCCACTTT. Protein product: CASSDLWTSPLHF. The chain carries TRBV6-1 and TRBJ1-6, with D unclear. The CDR3 spans 13 residues. Germline CDR1 reads MNHNS; CDR2 reads SASEGT. Trimming took 3 bases from V and 9 from J, leaving 9 bases between them.

This clonotype was recorded at least ten times. J is TRBJ2-1 and V is TRBV7-3; D is perhaps TRBD1 (5 bases). This CDR3 region has 14 residues. Germline V gene sequence: CDR1 SGHTA, CDR2 FQGTGA. Trimming stripped 1 base from V and 7 bases from J, with 11 bases between. Here the CDR3 reads CASSLNFKGNEQFF. DNA for the CDR3: TGTGCCAGCAGCTTAAACTTCAAGGGGAATGAGCAGTTCTTC.